This T cell receptor beta chain was sequenced in a study of blood T cell repertoires in COVID-19. Overall study context: Specimens from acute and convalescent COVID-19 originated in the United States, Italy and Spain. T cells, B-cell-depleted T cells, or PBMCs supplied cDNA or gDNA.

It was during active infection that Seattle patients were enrolled and then longitudinally followed. Germline V CDR1 and CDR2: SGHRS, YFSETQ. The J segment lost 2 bases and the V segment lost 1 base, leaving 3 bases of the junction unmatched. This CDR3 spans 14 amino acids. Under the authors' procedure: Reference gene primer amplification yielded estimated nucleated cell counts. Clones were read by immunoSEQ multiplex PCR, and TCRdb kept only the in-frame ones, dropping some. That table furnishes V, J and clone size, whereas the DNA furnished D and trimming. Of over 150,000 clones detected, roughly 80% appear once; the ten largest clones hold 12%.

The material sequenced was peripheral blood. The genes are TRBV5-1 and TRBJ2-7; 7 bases are a match to TRBD1. The clonotype comes from a woman in her sixties with COVID-19, enrolled during active disease. In DNA, the CDR3 is TGCGCCAGCAGCTTGCGCCAGGGGGCCTACGAGCAGTACTTC. It encodes CASSLRQGAYEQYF.